The 18 T cell receptor beta chains below come from one sample, sequenced in a study of cytomegalovirus exposure and HLA in healthy donors. The PCR contained 60 Vbeta and 13 Jbeta primers. Produced via immunoSEQ multiplex PCR; TCRdb's table is partial and in-frame only. The sample holds 75,000 to 95,000 clones. Sequenced: PBMCs. These receptors were obtained from a girl aged 5-17 years in good health and CMV-seropositive.

This chain uses TRBV7-3 with TRBJ2-2, with unresolved D. V gave up 3 bases and J gave up 5 bases, with 10 bases separating them. Germline assignment: CDR1 SGHTA and CDR2 FQGTGA. The CDR3 consists of 14 residues. The CDR3 nucleotides read TGTGCCAGCAGCTTCCGACCCAGGACCGGGGAGCTGTTTTTT. The encoded protein is CASSFRPRTGELFF.

This chain connects TRBV19 to TRBJ1-5; D is ambiguous. This CDR3 is 15 amino acids long. The germline V gene has CDR1 LNHDA and CDR2 SQIVND (reference sequence). The ends were cut back, 6 bases at V and 0 bases at J, with 12 bases in the middle. CDR3 loop: CASRTHRGSNQPQHF. CDR3 nucleotides: TGTGCCAGTAGGACCCACCGAGGTAGCAATCAGCCCCAGCATTTT.

The J gene is TRBJ1-6, the V gene TRBV6-4; 7 bases agree with TRBD1. Germline V CDR1 and CDR2: MRHNA, SNTAGT. Trimming took 2 bases from V and 9 from J; bases not matched to a gene: 7. The CDR3 runs to 15 residues. CDR3 bases: TGTGCCAGCAGTGACACTTCCACAGGGGTTTCACCCCTCCACTTT. This sequence encodes CASSDTSTGVSPLHF.

This chain connects TRBV9 to TRBJ1-3; D uncertain. The CDR3 is made up of 14 amino acids. The germline V gene has CDR1 SGDLS and CDR2 YYNGEE. V was shortened by 4 bases and J by 0 bases, with 8 bases between the two germline ends. Here the CDR3 reads CASSTTSSGNTIYF. CDR3 nucleotide sequence: TGTGCCAGCAGCACCACTAGCTCTGGAAACACCATATATTTT.

The chain uses TRBV7-9 and TRBJ1-1, with D possibly matching TRBD1 (6 bases). Germline CDR1 reads SEHNR; CDR2 reads FQNEAQ (reference sequence). V lost 5 bases, J lost 7 bases, and 17 bases lay in between. CDR3 size: 14 residues. In nucleotides, the CDR3 is TGTGCCAGCAGCAGGGGTGAACAGGGCCTTGAAGCTTTCTTT. It is translated as CASSRGEQGLEAFF.

The V gene is TRBV19, the J gene TRBJ2-3; D is uncertain. The CDR3 sequence is 12 residues long. Trimming pared 8 bases from V and 2 bases from J, leaving 8 bases between. Germline CDR1 LNHDA, CDR2 SQIVND (reference sequence). This chain's CDR3 is CASGAYTDTQYF. The CDR3 region has the DNA TGTGCCAGTGGTGCGTACACAGATACGCAGTATTTT.

Comment on this clone: This specimen includes other DNA sequences encoding the same CDR3. The chain has TRBV15 and TRBJ1-2; D is unclear. Per the germline V gene, CDR1 is LNHNV and CDR2 is YYDKDF (reference sequence). The CDR3 runs to 14 residues. V was cut by 0 bases and J by 5 bases, with 10 bases left in between. The CDR3 reads CATSRETAGYGYTF. CDR3 DNA: TGTGCCACCAGCAGAGAGACGGCGGGGTATGGCTACACCTTC. The full variable domain, with the rest looked up from reference TRBV15 and TRBJ1-2, is DAMVIQNPRYQVTQFGKPVTLSCSQTLNHNVMYWYQQKSSQAPKLLFHYYDKDFNNEADTPDNFQSRRPNTSFCFLDIRSPGLGDTAMYLCATSRETAGYGYTFGSGTRLTVV.

DNA for the CDR3: TGTGCCATCAGTGACGCGGGCTTTGAGCAGTTCTTC. Protein sequence: CAISDAGFEQFF. The V call is TRBV10-3, the J call TRBJ2-1; tentatively, D is TRBD2 (5 bases). The CDR3 totals 12 residues. CDR1 and CDR2 from the germline V gene are ENHRY and SYGVKD. V was trimmed by 3 bases and J by 9 bases, leaving 9 bases between them.

The chain has TRBV28 and TRBJ2-7, with 9 bases aligning to TRBD2. The CDR3 runs to 15 residues. Trimming cost V 6 bases and J 0 bases; bases outside gene matches: 6. From germline, CDR1 is MDHEN and CDR2 SYDVKM. Here the CDR3 reads CASSKSGGISYEQYF. The CDR3 DNA sequence: TGTGCCAGCAGCAAGAGCGGGGGGATCTCCTACGAGCAGTACTTC.

The V call is TRBV27, the J call TRBJ2-7; the match to TRBD1 covers 10 bases. Germline assignment: CDR1 MNHEY and CDR2 SMNVEV (reference sequence). There are 16 residues in the CDR3. V lost 3 bases, J lost 7 bases, and 12 bases stayed unmatched. CDR3 amino acids: CASSLSGTGVLGEQYV. Written as DNA, the CDR3 is TGTGCCAGCAGTTTGTCTGGGACAGGGGTTTTGGGGGAGCAGTACGTC.

The V call is TRBV15, the J call TRBJ1-1, with 12 bases that match TRBD1. This CDR3 spans 15 amino acids. CDR1 and CDR2 (germline): LNHNV, YYDKDF (reference sequence). V lost 6 bases and J lost 6; bases outside the gene matches: 8. The CDR3 nucleotides are TGTGCCACCAGACCCGGGACAGGGGGCTCAGCTGAAGCTTTCTTT. Translated: CATRPGTGGSAEAFF. The full variable domain, in which reference TRBV15 and TRBJ1-1 provide the parts outside the CDR3, is DAMVIQNPRYQVTQFGKPVTLSCSQTLNHNVMYWYQQKSSQAPKLLFHYYDKDFNNEADTPDNFQSRRPNTSFCFLDIRSPGLGDTAMYLCATRPGTGGSAEAFFGQGTRLTVV.

This chain links TRBV7-9 with TRBJ2-1; 10 nucleotides match TRBD2. The CDR3 totals 15 residues. Germline CDR1 SEHNR, CDR2 FQNEAQ (reference sequence). V dropped 5 bases and J dropped 5; count of bases not matched to a gene: 6. The CDR3: CASSLSGGANNEQFF. The DNA of the CDR3 is TGTGCCAGCAGCCTCAGCGGGGGGGCTAACAATGAGCAGTTCTTC. Using reference TRBV7-9 and TRBJ2-1 for the parts outside the CDR3, the full variable domain is DTGVSQNPRHKITKRGQNVTFRCDPISEHNRLYWYRQTLGQGPEFLTYFQNEAQLEKSRLLSDRFSAERPKGSFSTLEIQRTEQGDSAMYLCASSLSGGANNEQFFGPGTRLTVL.

The chain carries TRBV4-1 and TRBJ1-1; TRBD1 might be the D (6 bases). Germline V lookup: CDR1 MGHRA, CDR2 YSYEKL. The CDR3 is made up of 14 amino acids. V was clipped by 3 bases and J by 5 bases, with 13 bases between them. The DNA of the CDR3 is TGCGCCAGCAGCCAGCTCAGGGGAGGGACTGAAGCTTTCTTT. It encodes CASSQLRGGTEAFF.

This chain uses TRBV9 with TRBJ2-5, with D perhaps matching TRBD2 (7 bases). Germline V gene data show CDR1 as SGDLS and CDR2 as YYNGEE. With 0 bases removed from V and 0 bases from J, the gap between germline ends came to 21 bases. The CDR3 covers 19 residues. The CDR3 protein is CASSVGGGGGFFYQETQYF. The DNA of the CDR3 is TGTGCCAGCAGCGTAGGGGGAGGGGGTGGCTTTTTTTACCAAGAGACCCAGTACTTC.

V gene TRBV15 combines with J gene TRBJ1-5; 7 nucleotides line up with TRBD1. Germline V lookup: CDR1 LNHNV, CDR2 YYDKDF (reference sequence). V shed 0 bases and J 7 bases; nucleotides not matched to a gene: 6. This CDR3 contains 15 residues. The CDR3 here is CATSRDRTGGQPQHF. In DNA form, the CDR3 reads TGTGCCACCAGCAGAGACAGGACAGGTGGACAGCCCCAGCATTTT.

The chain is built from TRBV7-2 and TRBJ2-7; 9 bases are shared with TRBD2. The CDR3 length is 16 residues. Trimming cost V 3 bases and J 2 bases; bases outside gene matches: 8. The germline CDR1 and CDR2 sequences are SGHTA and FQGNSA. The CDR3 spells CASSFLAGSSAYEQYF. CDR3 sequence (DNA): TGTGCCAGCAGCTTCCTAGCGGGGTCGTCCGCCTACGAGCAGTACTTC.

J is TRBJ1-4 and V is TRBV18, with 8 bases lining up with TRBD1. V shed 4 bases and J 5 bases; nucleotides not matched to a gene: 6. This CDR3 comprises 15 residues. Looked up from germline, CDR1 is KGHSH and CDR2 is LQKENI. The CDR3 bases are TGTGCCAGCTCACAAAGACAGGGGCGGAATGAAAAACTGTTTTTT. Protein sequence: CASSQRQGRNEKLFF.

The CDR3 here is CASSPNTGQGIPGELFF. The DNA for the CDR3 is TGTGCCAGCAGTCCGAATACTGGACAGGGGATCCCCGGGGAGCTGTTTTTT. The chain uses TRBV7-7 and TRBJ2-2; 9 bases fit TRBD1. The V gene's germline CDR1 is SSHAT and CDR2 FNYEAQ (reference sequence). The J segment lost 6 bases and the V segment lost 6 bases, leaving 14 bases of the junction unmatched. There are 17 residues in the CDR3.